This T cell receptor (beta chain) was observed in a study of blood T cell repertoires in COVID-19. Overall study: Samples taken during acute and convalescent COVID-19 were collected in the United States, Italy and Spain. Nucleic acid was either cDNA or gDNA, and it came from T cells, B-cell-depleted T cells, or PBMCs.

Original methodology: Nucleated cell number was recorded as an estimate derived from reference gene primer amplification. The data were produced by immunoSEQ multiplex PCR, yet TCRdb's version contains in-frame clones alone and is incomplete. That table furnishes V, J and clone size, whereas the DNA furnished D and trimming. The sample has 40,000 to 65,000 clones, more than 70% seen once. The TCR originated in a man in his 70s with active COVID-19. Sample: peripheral blood.

CDR3 region: CASSTYRGNENTEAFF. The CDR3 coding sequence is TGTGCCAGCAGCACCTACAGGGGGAACGAGAACACTGAAGCTTTCTTT. V gene TRBV9 combines with J gene TRBJ1-1, with 8 bases aligning to TRBD1. The CDR3 covers 16 residues. The ends lost 4 bases at V and 1 base at J; junction bases unmatched: 9. CDR1 is SGDLS, CDR2 YYNGEE, per germline.